This T cell receptor beta chain was retrieved from a study of beta chain features in type 1 diabetes. Whole-study findings and limits: In comparison with healthy donors, patients had naive, central memory and Treg TCRB repertoires that appeared more similar. Since sequencing was performed on cDNA, cells with high TCR expression could be over-represented. Shortening of TCRB CDR3s, moderate but significant, appeared in all four CD4+ subsets of Type 1 diabetes patients.

About this clone itself: Antigen unknown.

The investigators reverse transcribed all of the isolated RNA, so they sequenced expressed TCRB transcripts. Naive, central memory and regulatory T cell samples produced a mean of approximately 4 million reads. TCRdb's table, derived via immunoSEQ multiplex PCR, lists solely in-frame clones and lacks some. The profile shows a few hundred thousand clones, around 13% of them singletons. Sorted cells reached over 95% purity in every population. The CDR3 consists of 14 residues. Germline assignment: CDR1 SQVTM and CDR2 ANQGSEA. With 5 bases clipped from V and 2 bases from J, the junction kept 6 bases outside the gene matches.

Material for sequencing was naive CD4+ T cells from blood. This sequence was found in a man in his thirties or forties with type 1 diabetes. This sequence joins TRBV29-1 and TRBJ1-5; 7 nucleotides line up with TRBD1. The CDR3 DNA reads as TGCAGCGTTATCACAGGGGTCGGCAATCAGCCCCAGCATTTT. Its protein is CSVITGVGNQPQHF.